This T cell receptor (beta chain) was found in a study of shared clonotypes between healthy human individuals. Naivety among CD8 cells was defined by CD45RO negativity and positive CCR7 selection, thereby excluding terminally differentiated effector memory CD45RA+ cells. This clone appeared a few times. The antigen remains unidentified. Study results and caveats: Naive subsets generally had larger estimated richness than memory subsets.

This CDR3 contains 15 residues. V lost 3 bases to trimming and J lost 0 bases, with 11 bases between them. Germline CDR1 is MDHEN and CDR2 is SYDVKM. TCRdb's table, derived via immunoSEQ multiplex PCR, lists solely in-frame clones and lacks some. Seen here are approximately 2,200,000 clones, approximately 94% observed once, and the top ten hold about 1.8%. The chain links TRBV28 to TRBJ1-1; weak D call: TRBD1 (6 bases). This TCR came from a man aged 18 to 29 in good health. Some clones in this sample may be carry-over from other donors' samples. The specimen was naive CD8+ T cells from PBMCs. This CDR3 is CASSFMTGVNTEAFF. The CDR3 DNA is TGTGCCAGCAGTTTTATGACAGGAGTGAACACTGAAGCTTTCTTT.